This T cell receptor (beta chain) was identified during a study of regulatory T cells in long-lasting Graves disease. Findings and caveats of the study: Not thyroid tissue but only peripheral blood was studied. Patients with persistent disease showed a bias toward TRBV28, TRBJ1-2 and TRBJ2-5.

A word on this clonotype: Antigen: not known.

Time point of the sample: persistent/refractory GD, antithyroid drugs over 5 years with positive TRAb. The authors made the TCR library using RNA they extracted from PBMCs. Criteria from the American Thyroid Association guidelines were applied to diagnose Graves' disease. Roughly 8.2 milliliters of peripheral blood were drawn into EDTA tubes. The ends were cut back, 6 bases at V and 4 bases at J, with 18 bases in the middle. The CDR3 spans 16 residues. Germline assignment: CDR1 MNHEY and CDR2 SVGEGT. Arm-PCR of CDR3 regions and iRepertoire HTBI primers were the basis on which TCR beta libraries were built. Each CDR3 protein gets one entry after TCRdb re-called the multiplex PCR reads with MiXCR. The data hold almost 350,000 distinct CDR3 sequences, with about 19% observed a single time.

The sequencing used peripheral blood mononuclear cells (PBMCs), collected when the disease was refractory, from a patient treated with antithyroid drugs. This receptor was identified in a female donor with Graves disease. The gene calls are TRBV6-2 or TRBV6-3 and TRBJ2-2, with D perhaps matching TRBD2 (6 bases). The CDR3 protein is CASSRTPGLPTGELFF. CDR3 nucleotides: TGTGCCAGCAGCCGCACACCGGGACTTCCCACCGGGGAGCTGTTTTTT.